This T cell receptor (beta chain) originates from a study of blood T cells in healthy people across ages. Overall study results and limits: Age showed a roughly linear inverse relationship with TCR beta diversity per million T cells. PBMC samples, being unsorted, prevented any conclusive comparison of naive and antigen-experienced cells.

The CDR3 covers 14 residues. Trimming removed 5 bases at V and 14 bases at J, with 22 bases between. Together with a sample-barcoded 5' primer, a J-beta primer mix was included in a second PCR lasting roughly 7 to 11 cycles. TCRdb reanalysed the 5' RACE reads using MiXCR and keeps one entry per CDR3 protein. Found here are roughly 1 million distinct CDR3 sequences, under 30% of them singletons; the top ten hold about 0.8%. With regard to this clonotype: Its target is unknown.

The sample also formed part of further work on T cells of mothers and their children.

This chain connects TRBV12-3 or TRBV12-4 to TRBJ2-1; either TRBD1 or TRBD2 may fit D (5 bases each). Sequences were obtained from blood. The clonotype originates from a girl aged 2-10 years in good health. The CDR3 DNA reads as TGTGCCAGCAGTCCGGTGGCCGGGGCAGGGAACGAGTTCTTC. Translation: CASSPVAGAGNEFF.